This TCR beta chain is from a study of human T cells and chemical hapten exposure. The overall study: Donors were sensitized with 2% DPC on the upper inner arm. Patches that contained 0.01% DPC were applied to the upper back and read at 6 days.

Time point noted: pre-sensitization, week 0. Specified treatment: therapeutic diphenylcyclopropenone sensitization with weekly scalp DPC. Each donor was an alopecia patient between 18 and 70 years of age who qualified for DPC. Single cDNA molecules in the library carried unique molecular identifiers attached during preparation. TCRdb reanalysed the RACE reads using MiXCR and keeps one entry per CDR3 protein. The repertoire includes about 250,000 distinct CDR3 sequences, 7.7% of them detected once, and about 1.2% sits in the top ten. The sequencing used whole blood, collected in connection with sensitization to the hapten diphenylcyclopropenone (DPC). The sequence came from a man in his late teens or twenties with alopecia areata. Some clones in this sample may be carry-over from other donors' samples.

CDR3 DNA: TGTGCCAGCTCACCAACCAGGACCCAAGAGACCCAGTACTTC. Protein: CASSPTRTQETQYF. The chain recombines TRBV18 with TRBJ2-5; D remains ambiguous. There are 14 residues in the CDR3. The V end lost 2 bases, the J end lost 1 base, and 8 bases lay between the germline ends. Germline V gene data show CDR1 as KGHSH and CDR2 as LQKENI.